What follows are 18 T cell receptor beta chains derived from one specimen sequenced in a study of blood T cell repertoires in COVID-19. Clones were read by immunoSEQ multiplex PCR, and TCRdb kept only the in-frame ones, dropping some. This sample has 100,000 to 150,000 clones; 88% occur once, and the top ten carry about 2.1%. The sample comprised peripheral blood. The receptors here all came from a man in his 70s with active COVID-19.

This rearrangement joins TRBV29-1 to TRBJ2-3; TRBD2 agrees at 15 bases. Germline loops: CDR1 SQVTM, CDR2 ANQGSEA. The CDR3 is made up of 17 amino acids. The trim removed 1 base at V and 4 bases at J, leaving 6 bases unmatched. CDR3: CSVEGWTSGRVPDTQYF. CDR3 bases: TGCAGCGTTGAAGGGTGGACTAGCGGGAGGGTGCCAGATACGCAGTATTTT.

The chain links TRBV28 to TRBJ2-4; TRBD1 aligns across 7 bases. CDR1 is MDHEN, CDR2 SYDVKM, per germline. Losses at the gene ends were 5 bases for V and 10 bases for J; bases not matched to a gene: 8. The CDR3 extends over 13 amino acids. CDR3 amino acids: CASSLIGGRIQYF. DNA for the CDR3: TGTGCCAGCAGTCTTATAGGGGGCAGGATTCAGTACTTC.

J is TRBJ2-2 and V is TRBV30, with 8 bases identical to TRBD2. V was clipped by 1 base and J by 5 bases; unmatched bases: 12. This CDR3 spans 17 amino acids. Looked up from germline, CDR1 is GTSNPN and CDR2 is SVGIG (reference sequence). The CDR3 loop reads CAWSESGRGGRTGELFF. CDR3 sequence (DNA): TGTGCCTGGAGTGAAAGCGGGAGAGGAGGTCGGACCGGGGAGCTGTTTTTT.

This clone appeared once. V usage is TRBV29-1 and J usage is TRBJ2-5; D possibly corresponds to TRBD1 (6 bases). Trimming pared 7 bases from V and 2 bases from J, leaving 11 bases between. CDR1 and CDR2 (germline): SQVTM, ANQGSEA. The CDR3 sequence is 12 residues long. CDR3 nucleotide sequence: TGCAGCGGCCGACAGGCTCAAGAGACCCAGTACTTC. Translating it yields CSGRQAQETQYF.

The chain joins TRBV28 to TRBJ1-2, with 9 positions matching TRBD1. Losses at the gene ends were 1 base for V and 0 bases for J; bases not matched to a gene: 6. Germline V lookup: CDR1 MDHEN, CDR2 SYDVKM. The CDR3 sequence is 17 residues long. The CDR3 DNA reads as TGTGCCAGCAGTTTATTGACAGGGGGGAGTCCTAACTATGGCTACACCTTC. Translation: CASSLLTGGSPNYGYTF.

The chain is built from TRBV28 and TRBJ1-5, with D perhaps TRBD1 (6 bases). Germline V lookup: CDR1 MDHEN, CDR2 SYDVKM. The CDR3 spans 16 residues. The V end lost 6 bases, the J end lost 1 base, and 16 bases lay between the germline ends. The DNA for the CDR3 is TGTGCCAGCAGCTCGGTGAGGGGGGGAAGCAATCAGCCCCAGCATTTT. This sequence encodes CASSSVRGGSNQPQHF.

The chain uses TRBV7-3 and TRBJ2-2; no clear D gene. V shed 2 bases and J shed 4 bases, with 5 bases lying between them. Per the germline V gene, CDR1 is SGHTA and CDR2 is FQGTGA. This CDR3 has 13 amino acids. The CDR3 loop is CASSLWPTGELFF. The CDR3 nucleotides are TGTGCCAGCAGCTTATGGCCCACCGGGGAGCTGTTTTTT.

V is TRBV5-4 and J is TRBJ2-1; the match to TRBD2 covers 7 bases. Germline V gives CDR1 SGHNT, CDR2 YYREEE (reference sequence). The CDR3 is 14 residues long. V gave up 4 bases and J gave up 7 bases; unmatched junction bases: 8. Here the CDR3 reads CASSPNPGGNEQFF. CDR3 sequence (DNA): TGTGCCAGCAGCCCTAACCCCGGGGGGAATGAGCAGTTCTTC.

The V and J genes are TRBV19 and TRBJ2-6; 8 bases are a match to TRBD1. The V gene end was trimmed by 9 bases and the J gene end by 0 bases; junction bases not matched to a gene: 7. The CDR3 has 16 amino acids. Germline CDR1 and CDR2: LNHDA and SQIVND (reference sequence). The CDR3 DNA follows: TGTGCCAGCCGTGACAGGGGTGACTCTGGGGCCAACGTCCTGACTTTC. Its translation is CASRDRGDSGANVLTF.

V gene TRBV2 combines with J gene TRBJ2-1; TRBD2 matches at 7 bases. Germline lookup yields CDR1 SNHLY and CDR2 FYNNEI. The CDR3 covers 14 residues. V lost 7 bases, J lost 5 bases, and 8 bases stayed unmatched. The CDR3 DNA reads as TGTGCCAGCAAACGGGACTACGACAACAATGAGCAGTTCTTC. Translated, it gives CASKRDYDNNEQFF.

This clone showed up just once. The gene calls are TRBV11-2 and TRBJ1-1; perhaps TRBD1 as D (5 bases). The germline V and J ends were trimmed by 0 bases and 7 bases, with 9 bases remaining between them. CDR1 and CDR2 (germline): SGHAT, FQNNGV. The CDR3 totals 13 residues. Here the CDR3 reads CASSLDRQNEAFF. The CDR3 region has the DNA TGTGCCAGCAGCTTAGATCGACAGAATGAAGCTTTCTTT.

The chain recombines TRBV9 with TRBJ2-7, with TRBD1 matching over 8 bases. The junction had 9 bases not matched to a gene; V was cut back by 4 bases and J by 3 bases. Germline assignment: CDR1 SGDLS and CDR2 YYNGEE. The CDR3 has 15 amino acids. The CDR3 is CASSLRDRPFYEQYF. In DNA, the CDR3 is TGTGCCAGCAGCCTAAGGGACAGGCCCTTCTACGAGCAGTACTTC.

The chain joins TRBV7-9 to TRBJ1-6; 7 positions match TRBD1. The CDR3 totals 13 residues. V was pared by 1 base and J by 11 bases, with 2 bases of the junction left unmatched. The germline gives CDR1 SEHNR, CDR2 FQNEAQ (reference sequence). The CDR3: CASSLEGATPLHF. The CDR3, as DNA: TGTGCCAGCAGCTTAGAGGGGGCGACACCCCTCCACTTT.

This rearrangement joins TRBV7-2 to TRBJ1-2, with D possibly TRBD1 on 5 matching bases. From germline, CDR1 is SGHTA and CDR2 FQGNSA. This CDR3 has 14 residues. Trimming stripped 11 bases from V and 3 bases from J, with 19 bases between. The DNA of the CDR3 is TGTGCCGGCAACACGGGAGGGGCCTACTATGGCTACACCTTC. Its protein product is CAGNTGGAYYGYTF.

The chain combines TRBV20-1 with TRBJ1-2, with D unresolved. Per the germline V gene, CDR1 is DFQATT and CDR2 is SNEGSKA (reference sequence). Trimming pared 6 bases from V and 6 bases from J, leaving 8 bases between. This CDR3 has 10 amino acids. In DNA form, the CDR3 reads TGCAGTGCCCAGGCCGATGGCTACACCTTC. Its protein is CSAQADGYTF.

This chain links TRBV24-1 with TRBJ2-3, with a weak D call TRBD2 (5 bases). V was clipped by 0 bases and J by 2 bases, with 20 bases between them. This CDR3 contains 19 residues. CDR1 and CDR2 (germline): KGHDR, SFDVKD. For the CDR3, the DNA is TGTGCCACCAGTGATTTGGGCGGCCCAGCGGAAAAACCCACAGATACGCAGTATTTT. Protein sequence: CATSDLGGPAEKPTDTQYF.

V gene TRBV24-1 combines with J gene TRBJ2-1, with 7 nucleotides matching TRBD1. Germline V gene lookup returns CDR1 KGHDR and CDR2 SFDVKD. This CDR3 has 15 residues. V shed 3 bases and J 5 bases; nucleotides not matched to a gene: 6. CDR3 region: CATSDPSTGDNEQFF. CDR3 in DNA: TGTGCCACCAGTGATCCCTCAACAGGGGACAATGAGCAGTTCTTC.

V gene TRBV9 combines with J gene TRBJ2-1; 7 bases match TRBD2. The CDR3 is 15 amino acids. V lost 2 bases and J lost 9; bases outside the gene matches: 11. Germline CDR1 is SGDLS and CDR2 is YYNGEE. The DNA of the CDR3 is TGTGCCAGCAGCGTTGCGGGAGAGGGACTTCGTGAGCAGTTCTTC. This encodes CASSVAGEGLREQFF.